This record covers a single TCR beta chain. The sample belongs to a study of blood T cell repertoires in COVID-19. About the study: PBMCs, B-cell-depleted T cells, or T cells provided the cDNA or gDNA that made up the material.

Enrolled through a virtual design, the participants were between roughly 18 and 100 years of age and came from about two dozen US areas. The data were produced by immunoSEQ multiplex PCR, yet TCRdb's version contains in-frame clones alone and is incomplete. The data contain about 170,000 clones, around four fifths of them singletons. V lost 2 bases and J lost 4, with 12 bases in between. Looked up from germline, CDR1 is GTSNPN and CDR2 is SVGIG (reference sequence). The CDR3 loop spans 14 amino acids. This rearrangement joins TRBV30 to TRBJ1-3, with a tentative D call TRBD1 (6 bases). The sample was PBMCs or T cells enriched from blood (not recorded which). The receptor's source is a woman in her forties or fifties who had recovered from COVID-19. The CDR3 spells CAWSPRGNGNTIYF. For the CDR3, the DNA is TGTGCCTGGAGTCCCAGGGGTAACGGAAACACCATATATTTT.